The 10 T cell receptor beta chains in this list originate from one sample, sequenced in a study of long-term antiretroviral therapy in people with HIV. With survey level as its setting, the immunoSEQ assay was v3.0. Libraries were prepared by immunoSEQ multiplex PCR; TCRdb keeps only in-frame clonotypes and omits some of them. The repertoire holds 17,000 or so clones, 76% seen once, with 15% in the top ten. The sequencing used unsorted PBMCs, collected roughly 2.5 years before starting antiretroviral therapy. These receptors all stem from a woman in her 50s with HIV.

The CDR3 sequence is CSVTTGGAETEAFF. In DNA, the CDR3 is TGCAGCGTGACTACAGGGGGCGCGGAAACTGAAGCTTTCTTT. This sequence joins TRBV29-1 and TRBJ1-1; 9 bases are a match to TRBD1. V lost 6 bases, J lost 5 bases, and 10 bases stayed unmatched. Germline V gene sequence: CDR1 SQVTM, CDR2 ANQGSEA. The CDR3 is made up of 14 amino acids.

This chain joins TRBV5-5 and TRBJ2-2, with TRBD1 matching 9 bases. The CDR3 is 14 residues long. With 5 bases clipped from V and 8 bases from J, the junction kept 7 bases outside the gene matches. The germline V gene encodes CDR1 SGHKS and CDR2 YYEKEE (reference sequence). This CDR3 is CASRPDRGRGELFF. DNA for the CDR3: TGTGCCAGCAGACCGGACAGGGGACGTGGGGAGCTGTTTTTT.

The chain has TRBV27 and TRBJ2-3; 9 nucleotides line up with TRBD2. CDR1 and CDR2 (germline): MNHEY, SMNVEV (reference sequence). There are 15 residues in the CDR3. V lost 5 bases to trimming and J lost 4 bases; unmatched junction nucleotides: 7. CDR3 loop: CASSPGAGGPDTQYF. CDR3 in DNA: TGTGCCAGCAGTCCGGGAGCGGGGGGCCCAGATACGCAGTATTTT.

This clone was detected ten times or more. The chain joins TRBV2 to TRBJ1-3; D uncertain. V was shortened by 6 bases and J by 8 bases, with 8 bases between the two germline ends. This CDR3 has 11 residues. In germline, CDR1 is SNHLY, CDR2 FYNNEI. The CDR3 DNA sequence: TGTGCCAGCAGCCAAGGCGACACCATATATTTT. This codes for CASSQGDTIYF.

The chain combines TRBV7-9 with TRBJ2-5; D is ambiguous. The CDR3 covers 12 residues. V dropped 4 bases and J dropped 5 bases, with 8 bases sitting between them. Germline loops: CDR1 SEHNR, CDR2 FQNEAQ (reference sequence). DNA for the CDR3: TGTGCCAGCAGCTCCTTGACTGAGACCCAGTACTTC. Protein: CASSSLTETQYF. The complete variable domain, with remaining parts taken from reference TRBV7-9 and TRBJ2-5, reads DTGVSQNPRHKITKRGQNVTFRCDPISEHNRLYWYRQTLGQGPEFLTYFQNEAQLEKSRLLSDRFSAERPKGSFSTLEIQRTEQGDSAMYLCASSSLTETQYFGPGTRLLVL.

The chain recombines TRBV7-7 with TRBJ2-2; D is possibly TRBD2 (6 bases). In germline, CDR1 is SSHAT, CDR2 FNYEAQ (reference sequence). Trimming pared 5 bases from V and 1 base from J, leaving 14 bases between. CDR3 length: 16 amino acids. CDR3 region: CASSLRGTENTGELFF. CDR3 nucleotides: TGTGCCAGCAGCCTCCGGGGGACGGAGAACACCGGGGAGCTGTTTTTT.

The chain combines TRBV19 with TRBJ2-2; 7 positions agree with TRBD1. Germline-derived CDR1 and CDR2 are LNHDA and SQIVND (reference sequence). The CDR3 covers 15 residues. V shed 4 bases, J shed 7 bases, and the junction held 9 bases outside the gene matches. The CDR3 DNA reads TGTGCCAGTAGTACCCCCGGACAGGCTGGCGGGGAGCTGTTTTTT. As protein: CASSTPGQAGGELFF.

The chain links TRBV11-2 to TRBJ2-7; D not certain. The germline V gene has CDR1 SGHAT and CDR2 FQNNGV. V was shortened by 0 bases and J by 2 bases, with 8 bases between the two germline ends. The CDR3 runs 14 residues. CDR3 region: CASSLDRTPYEQYV. In nucleotides, the CDR3 is TGTGCCAGCAGCTTAGATCGGACCCCCTACGAGCAGTACGTC.

The V call is TRBV6-1, the J call TRBJ1-5, with 8 bases that match TRBD1. Trimming removed 7 bases from V and 1 base from J; junction bases left unmatched: 6. Germline V CDR1 and CDR2: MNHNS, SASEGT. The CDR3 is made up of 15 amino acids. This CDR3 is CASTDQGASNQPQHF. CDR3 nucleotide sequence: TGTGCCAGCACCGATCAGGGGGCAAGCAATCAGCCCCAGCATTTT.

The chain recombines TRBV5-1 with TRBJ2-3; 10 bases map to TRBD1. The CDR3 spans 19 residues. Per the germline V gene, CDR1 is SGHRS and CDR2 is YFSETQ. Trimming took 2 bases from V and 3 from J; bases not matched to a gene: 15. CDR3 in DNA: TGCGCCAGCAGCTTATCACCCCGCCTTACGGGACAGGGGACAGATACGCAGTATTTT. This encodes CASSLSPRLTGQGTDTQYF.